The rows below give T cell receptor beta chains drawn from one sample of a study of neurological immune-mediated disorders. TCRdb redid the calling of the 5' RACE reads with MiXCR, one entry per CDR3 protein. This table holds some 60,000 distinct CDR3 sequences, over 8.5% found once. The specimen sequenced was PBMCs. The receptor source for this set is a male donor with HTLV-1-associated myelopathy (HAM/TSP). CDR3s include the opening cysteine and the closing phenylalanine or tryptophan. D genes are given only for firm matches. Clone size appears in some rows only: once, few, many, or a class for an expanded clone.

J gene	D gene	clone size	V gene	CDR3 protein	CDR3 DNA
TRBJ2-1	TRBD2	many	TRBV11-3	CASSAYQSGGPYNEQFF	TGTGCCAGCAGCGCCTATCAATCGGGGGGGCCCTACAATGAGCAGTTCTTC
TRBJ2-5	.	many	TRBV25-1	CASSASRTQYF	TGTGCCAGCAGTGCGTCTCGGACCCAGTACTTC
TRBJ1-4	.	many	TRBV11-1	CASSWTSATNEKLFF	TGTGCCAGCAGCTGGACAAGTGCAACTAATGAAAAACTGTTTTTT
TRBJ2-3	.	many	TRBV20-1	CSARNPMADTQYF	TGCAGTGCTAGAAACCCAATGGCAGATACGCAGTATTTT
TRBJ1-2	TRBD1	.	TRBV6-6	CASSYPGQGRSGYTF	TGTGCCAGCAGTTACCCGGGACAGGGAAGATCTGGCTACACCTTC
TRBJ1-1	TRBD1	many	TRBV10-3	CAISETKTGTAEAFF	TGTGCCATCAGTGAGACTAAGACAGGGACTGCTGAAGCTTTCTTT
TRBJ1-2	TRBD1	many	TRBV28	CASQGQSYGYTF	TGTGCCAGCCAGGGACAGTCCTATGGCTACACCTTC
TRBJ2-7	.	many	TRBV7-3	CASSLNQHGEQYF	TGTGCCAGCAGCTTAAACCAACACGGCGAGCAGTACTTC
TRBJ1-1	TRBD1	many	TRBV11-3	CASSLHRGNTEAFF	TGTGCCAGCAGCCTTCACAGGGGTAACACTGAAGCTTTCTTT
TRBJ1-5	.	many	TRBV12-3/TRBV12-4	CASRWGADNQPQHF	TGTGCCAGCAGATGGGGGGCGGACAATCAGCCCCAGCATTTT
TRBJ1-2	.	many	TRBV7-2	CASSPPDSIGHGYTF	TGTGCCAGCAGCCCCCCGGACAGTATAGGCCATGGCTACACCTTC
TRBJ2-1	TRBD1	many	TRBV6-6	CASSATGGSYNEQFF	TGTGCCAGCAGTGCGACAGGGGGCTCCTACAATGAGCAGTTCTTC
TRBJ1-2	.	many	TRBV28	CASRRIQEYYGYTF	TGTGCCAGCAGGAGGATTCAGGAGTACTATGGCTACACCTTC
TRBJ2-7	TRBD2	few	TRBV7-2	CASSFLPSAGASGGLSSYEQYF	TGTGCCAGCAGCTTTCTTCCGAGCGCGGGGGCTAGCGGGGGCCTAAGCTCCTACGAGCAGTACTTC